These 13 T cell receptor beta chains share one sample of origin, sequenced in a study of identical twins. TCRdb processed the 5' RACE reads anew with MiXCR; each CDR3 protein has one entry. The sample records roughly 280,000 distinct CDR3 sequences, 8.5% to 9.5% being singletons. This sample also belongs to another study, concerning yellow fever vaccine responses in identical twins.

The sample comprised CD8+ T cells sorted from blood. The receptors originated from a woman in her late teens or twenties in good health.

This clonotype was seen a few times. The chain recombines TRBV6-1 with TRBJ2-7; D is unclear. Trimming cost V 3 bases and J 3 bases, with 9 bases left between them. CDR3 size: 13 residues. Germline CDR1 reads MNHNS; CDR2 reads SASEGT. CDR3 loop: CASSEGRYYEQYF. The CDR3 nucleotides read TGTGCCAGCAGTGAGGGCAGATACTACGAGCAGTACTTC.

This clonotype occurred many times. The rearrangement joins TRBV6-1 to TRBJ2-3; 7 nucleotides line up with TRBD1. V was clipped by 3 bases and J by 3 bases; unmatched bases: 3. Germline loops: CDR1 MNHNS, CDR2 SASEGT. The CDR3 covers 14 residues. DNA of the CDR3: TGTGCCAGCAGTGAGGGGACAGAAACAGATACGCAGTATTTT. It specifies CASSEGTETDTQYF.

CDR3 in amino acids: CASSRDRGVHNEQFF. Here the CDR3 DNA reads TGCGCCAGCAGCCGAGACAGGGGGGTCCACAATGAGCAGTTCTTC. This rearrangement joins TRBV4-3 to TRBJ2-1; 9 nucleotides match TRBD1. V lost 4 bases, J lost 5 bases, and 6 bases stayed unmatched. Germline V gene lookup returns CDR1 LGHNA and CDR2 YSLEER. CDR3 length equals 15 residues.

The sample holds many counts of this clonotype. The chain combines TRBV5-1 with TRBJ2-2; 8 nucleotides line up with TRBD2. V was pared by 1 base and J by 5 bases, with 7 bases of the junction left unmatched. CDR3 size: 16 residues. Germline loops: CDR1 SGHRS, CDR2 YFSETQ. The CDR3 sequence: CASSLFEREFTGELFF. The CDR3 DNA follows: TGCGCCAGCAGCTTGTTTGAGCGGGAGTTTACCGGGGAGCTGTTTTTT.

CDR3 sequence reads: CAWSTGGISEQYF. The CDR3 bases are TGTGCCTGGAGTACGGGGGGGATAAGCGAGCAGTACTTC. This sequence joins TRBV30 and TRBJ2-7; 8 nucleotides match TRBD2. Germline V lookup: CDR1 GTSNPN, CDR2 SVGIG (reference sequence). The length of the CDR3 is 13 residues. The V and J ends lost 2 bases and 6 bases, in that order; junction bases with no gene match: 6.

V is TRBV7-9 and J is TRBJ1-1; a weak D match, TRBD1 (5 bases). This CDR3 spans 15 amino acids. Trimming stripped 5 bases from V and 1 base from J, with 14 bases between. Germline V gene sequence: CDR1 SEHNR, CDR2 FQNEAQ (reference sequence). CDR3 sequence: CASSPDKGENTEAFF. CDR3 sequence (DNA): TGTGCCAGCAGCCCGGACAAAGGGGAGAACACTGAAGCTTTCTTT. Full variable domain (missing parts from reference TRBV7-9 and TRBJ1-1): DTGVSQNPRHKITKRGQNVTFRCDPISEHNRLYWYRQTLGQGPEFLTYFQNEAQLEKSRLLSDRFSAERPKGSFSTLEIQRTEQGDSAMYLCASSPDKGENTEAFFGQGTRLTVV.

The chain combines TRBV5-1 with TRBJ2-7; the match to TRBD2 covers 14 bases. The germline V gene encodes CDR1 SGHRS and CDR2 YFSETQ. The length of the CDR3 is 16 residues. Trimming cost V 2 bases and J 11 bases; bases outside gene matches: 12. The chain's CDR3 is CASSLWTSGGSEAEYF. The CDR3 bases are TGCGCCAGCAGCTTATGGACTAGCGGGGGGTCCGAGGCGGAGTACTTC.

This clonotype was counted ten times or more. This chain links TRBV12-3 or TRBV12-4 with TRBJ2-5; D is uncertain. The CDR3 contains 14 residues. Trimming stripped 2 bases from V and 1 base from J, with 8 bases between. CDR3 nucleotide sequence: TGTGCCAGCAGTTTATACTATTCCCAAGAGACCCAGTACTTC. It specifies CASSLYYSQETQYF.

This clonotype was counted ten times or more. V and J are TRBV29-1 and TRBJ1-2, with D possibly matching TRBD1 (6 bases). Trimming shortened V by 7 bases and J by 2 bases, and 11 bases separated the two germline ends. The CDR3 loop spans 12 amino acids. The V gene's germline CDR1 is SQVTM and CDR2 ANQGSEA. The CDR3 nucleotides read TGCAGCGCCTGGACAGAAAACTATGGCTACACCTTC. Protein: CSAWTENYGYTF.

J is TRBJ2-7 and V is TRBV7-9; D may be TRBD2 (6 bases). CDR1 SEHNR and CDR2 FQNEAQ come from the germline V gene (reference sequence). This CDR3 contains 14 residues. Trimming took off 5 bases at V and 5 bases at J, with 16 bases between the two ends. The CDR3 region is CASSPSGPSDEQYF. The DNA of the CDR3 is TGTGCCAGCAGCCCATCGGGGCCTAGCGACGAGCAGTACTTC.

This clonotype was seen only a few times. CDR3 sequence reads: CASSSGPMGGGGHLLNTDTQYF. The CDR3 DNA sequence: TGTGCCAGCAGTTCAGGCCCCATGGGTGGAGGGGGCCACCTGCTTAACACAGATACGCAGTATTTT. This chain links TRBV12-3 or TRBV12-4 with TRBJ2-3, with D perhaps TRBD1 (7 bases). V was cut by 4 bases and J by 2 bases, with 34 bases left in between. This CDR3 has 22 amino acids.

This clonotype has a handful of counts. This rearrangement joins TRBV5-1 to TRBJ2-3; TRBD2 might be the D (7 bases). CDR3 length: 13 amino acids. Trimming stripped 0 bases from V and 10 bases from J, with 12 bases between. From germline, CDR1 is SGHRS and CDR2 YFSETQ. The CDR3 region has the DNA TGCGCCAGCAGCTTGGAGGGGGAGGGACCGCAGTATTTT. Amino acid sequence: CASSLEGEGPQYF.

This sequence joins TRBV5-1 and TRBJ2-7; weak D call: TRBD2 (5 bases). CDR1 SGHRS and CDR2 YFSETQ come from the germline V gene. The CDR3 is 15 residues long. Trimming left V 4 bases short and J 3 bases short, with 17 bases between. The CDR3 DNA reads TGCGCCAGCAGCGATTGGAGGAGGCCAATCTACGAGCAGTACTTC. Translated: CASSDWRRPIYEQYF. Variable domain in full (rest from reference TRBV5-1 and TRBJ2-7): KAGVTQTPRYLIKTRGQQVTLSCSPISGHRSVSWYQQTPGQGLQFLFEYFSETQRNKGNFPGRFSGRQFSNSRSEMNVSTLELGDSALYLCASSDWRRPIYEQYFGPGTRLTVT.